In this sample, the clone carrying this TCR beta chain turned up a few times. The data were taken from a study of identical twins. Losses at the gene ends were 3 bases for V and 0 bases for J; bases not matched to a gene: 13. Germline assignment: CDR1 DFQATT and CDR2 SNEGSKA (reference sequence). The CDR3 consists of 19 residues. TCRdb passed the 5' RACE reads through MiXCR, listing each CDR3 protein once. Of approximately 550,000 distinct CDR3 sequences listed, around 20% are singletons. The sample was also linked to a second study, of yellow fever vaccine responses in identical twins.

Sequences were obtained from CD4+ T cells sorted from blood. The rearrangement links TRBV20-1 to TRBJ2-3; 12 bases align to TRBD2. The receptor comes from a woman younger than 35 in good health. The CDR3 nucleotides read TGCAGTGCTAGTAAAGGGGCTAGCGGGGGGGCCCTCAGCACAGATACGCAGTATTTT. Protein: CSASKGASGGALSTDTQYF.